This T cell receptor beta chain is drawn from a study of early T cells in non-severe SARS-CoV-2 infection listed by TCRdb under 2021. The study in broad terms: TCR sequencing used bulk RNA from unsorted whole blood, so alpha and beta chains could not be paired. Study-wide findings and limitations: VDJdb matching was skewed toward anti-spike CD8 responses and likely underestimated virus-specific expansions, missing private and CD4 specificities.

To note about this clonotype: Its target antigen remains unknown. Base qualities are not recorded, but no much larger clone differs from it by a single base.

The junction carries 7 bases between V and J, which are trimmed by 4 bases and 7 bases respectively. The germline V gene yields MDHEN for CDR1 and SYDVKM for CDR2. The CDR3 holds 11 amino acids from the cysteine to the phenylalanine. The CDR3 DNA has 33 bases and is translated from base 1. This was a case-control study nested in a cohort of healthcare workers in London, UK, who had nasopharyngeal swab PCR tests and blood samples taken every week. Between 23 and 31 March 2020, the week of the UK lockdown, healthcare workers were enrolled and then followed up weekly for as long as 16 weeks. The receptor library was made with 5' RACE. The sequencing machine was a NextSeq 500. Unique molecular identifiers were attached to individual cDNA molecules in the TCR library protocol so that sequencing error and PCR bias could be corrected. Both TCR alpha and beta chains were sequenced, and tight co-correlation was observed between alpha and beta sequence abundances in each sample. The study's processing was this. Decombinator V4 was used to annotate the V gene, J gene and CDR3 of the TCR sequences. TCRs were defined as expanded if a significant change between any two time points was detected under a Poisson model with p below 0.0001. TCR abundances were normalised to the total number of TCRs sequenced in each sample and reported as counts per million. TRAV1-2 paired with TRAJ12, TRAJ20 or TRAJ33 defined MAIT TCRs, while TRAV10 paired with TRAJ18 defined iNKT TCRs. A search of VDJdb, accessed on 1 November 2021, was run for TCRs annotated to CMV, EBV and SARS-CoV-2, with TCRs annotated for multiple antigens excluded. TCRdb applied fastp at Q25 and MiXCR to the public reads, then kept only in-frame beta chains. Here each entry gathers all rows of one CDR3 protein and keeps the most common genes and DNA. TCRdb, not the original authors, processed these V and J calls. The sample table records approximately 73,000 distinct CDR3 sequences; about 13% of these occur just once. The ten largest make up around 1.1% of the sample.

In this chain, TRBV28 is recombined with TRBJ1-2, with the D gene too uncertain to name. This TCR came from an adult who was a healthcare worker with PCR-confirmed SARS-CoV-2 infection or an uninfected control (not recorded which). Sequencing was performed on whole blood. The CDR3 protein is CASSSPRGYTF. The DNA is TGTGCCAGCAGTTCCCCTCGTGGCTACACCTTC.